This is a list of T cell receptor beta chains from one sample in a study of T cells in Graves' hyperthyroidism and ophthalmopathy. From the multiplex PCR reads, TCRdb called clonotypes with MiXCR, one entry per CDR3 protein. The data show about 500,000 distinct CDR3 sequences, 16% seen once. The sequencing input was blood. The receptors were sampled from a woman aged 18-29 years with Graves' hyperthyroidism. Each CDR3 is given with its conserved first and last residue. The order of the fields is V gene, J gene, clone size, D gene, CDR3 DNA, CDR3 protein. A D gene is named only where the DNA matches it firmly. Only part of the rows carry a size: once, few, many, or a class if the clone is expanded.

v_gene: TRBV10-3
j_gene: TRBJ2-6
abundance: -
d_gene: -
CDR3nt: TGTGCCATCAGTGACGGAGGGGGGCTCGGGGCCAACGTCCTGACTTTC
CDR3aa: CAISDGGGLGANVLTF

v_gene: TRBV2
j_gene: TRBJ1-2
abundance: many
d_gene: TRBD1
CDR3nt: TGTGCCAGCAGTGAAACCCGGACAGGGGTAGGATTCGGCTACACCTTC
CDR3aa: CASSETRTGVGFGYTF

v_gene: TRBV20-1
j_gene: TRBJ1-1
abundance: many
d_gene: -
CDR3nt: TGCAGTGCTAGAGGCCCCCTGGCGGGTAGGAACACTGAAGCTTTCTTT
CDR3aa: CSARGPLAGRNTEAFF

v_gene: TRBV12-3/TRBV12-4
j_gene: TRBJ1-5
abundance: few
d_gene: TRBD1
CDR3nt: TGTGCCAGCAGTTTAGGGACAGGAGACAATCAGCCCCAGCATTTT
CDR3aa: CASSLGTGDNQPQHF

v_gene: TRBV20-1
j_gene: TRBJ2-1
abundance: -
d_gene: TRBD2
CDR3nt: TGCAGTGCTAGATCTATTGGGGGGGGGACGGGCTATGAGCAGTTCTTC
CDR3aa: CSARSIGGGTGYEQFF

v_gene: TRBV7-9
j_gene: TRBJ2-4
abundance: few
d_gene: TRBD1
CDR3nt: TGTGCCAGCAGCCAGGGACAGGGCGTCTCCAAAAACATTCAGTACTTC
CDR3aa: CASSQGQGVSKNIQYF

v_gene: TRBV18
j_gene: TRBJ2-7
abundance: -
d_gene: -
CDR3nt: TGTGCCAGCTCACGCATCCAATCGGGGGGCCTTGCGATCGAGCAGTACTTC
CDR3aa: CASSRIQSGGLAIEQYF

v_gene: TRBV18
j_gene: TRBJ1-5
abundance: few
d_gene: -
CDR3nt: TGTGCCAGCTCACCACTTTCCGGGAACAATCAGCCCCAGCATTTT
CDR3aa: CASSPLSGNNQPQHF

v_gene: TRBV19
j_gene: TRBJ2-2
abundance: -
d_gene: -
CDR3nt: TGTGCCAGTAGTCCTACGACAGGATCGAACACCGGGGAGCTGTTTTTT
CDR3aa: CASSPTTGSNTGELFF

v_gene: TRBV7-9
j_gene: TRBJ2-7
abundance: many
d_gene: -
CDR3nt: TGTGCCAGCAGCTGGGGCGGCGGGGTAGGCGAGCAGTACTTC
CDR3aa: CASSWGGGVGEQYF

v_gene: TRBV2
j_gene: TRBJ2-1
abundance: -
d_gene: -
CDR3nt: TGTGCCAGCCGAGGGGGCGGGGGGCCCTACAATGAGCAGTTCTTC
CDR3aa: CASRGGGGPYNEQFF

v_gene: TRBV30
j_gene: TRBJ2-1
abundance: many
d_gene: -
CDR3nt: TGTGCCTGGAGCGCCAAGGGGGGTGGATACAATGAGCAGTTCTTC
CDR3aa: CAWSAKGGGYNEQFF

v_gene: TRBV2
j_gene: TRBJ2-1
abundance: -
d_gene: -
CDR3nt: TGTGCCAGCGAGTGGGCAGAGAGCTCCTACAATGAGCAGTTCTTC
CDR3aa: CASEWAESSYNEQFF

v_gene: TRBV29-1
j_gene: TRBJ2-7
abundance: few
d_gene: TRBD1
CDR3nt: TGCAGCGTCCGAGGGACAGGGGGTTACTACGAGCAGTACTTC
CDR3aa: CSVRGTGGYYEQYF

v_gene: TRBV25-1
j_gene: TRBJ1-5
abundance: many
d_gene: TRBD1
CDR3nt: TGTGCCAGCAGTGATGCACAGGGGGATTTGCAGCCCCAGCATTTT
CDR3aa: CASSDAQGDLQPQHF

v_gene: TRBV9
j_gene: TRBJ2-1
abundance: -
d_gene: TRBD2
CDR3nt: TGTGCCAGCACCAAGACCCTAGCGGGGGCAAATGAGCAGTTCTTC
CDR3aa: CASTKTLAGANEQFF

v_gene: TRBV19
j_gene: TRBJ2-1
abundance: -
d_gene: -
CDR3nt: TGTGCCACTAGGAAGGGGGGGGCGAATAATCTTGAGCAGTTCTTC
CDR3aa: CATRKGGANNLEQFF

v_gene: TRBV28
j_gene: TRBJ1-2
abundance: many
d_gene: -
CDR3nt: TGTGCCAGCAGTTTACCCGGACAGCGAACCTATGGCTACACCTTC
CDR3aa: CASSLPGQRTYGYTF

v_gene: TRBV19
j_gene: TRBJ1-2
abundance: -
d_gene: TRBD1
CDR3nt: TGTGCCAGTATGGGGACAGGGAACTATGGCTACACCTTC
CDR3aa: CASMGTGNYGYTF

v_gene: TRBV6-2/TRBV6-3
j_gene: TRBJ2-7
abundance: many
d_gene: -
CDR3nt: TGTGCCAGCAGTTACTCGTTCACCTCCTACGAGCAGTACTTC
CDR3aa: CASSYSFTSYEQYF

v_gene: TRBV5-1
j_gene: TRBJ2-1
abundance: many
d_gene: TRBD2
CDR3nt: TGCGCCAGCACCTCCGTAGCGGGAGCTACCTACAATGAGCAGTTCTTC
CDR3aa: CASTSVAGATYNEQFF

v_gene: TRBV20-1
j_gene: TRBJ2-1
abundance: -
d_gene: -
CDR3nt: TGCAGTGCTAGTCCTAGCGTCTATGAGCAGTTCTTC
CDR3aa: CSASPSVYEQFF

v_gene: TRBV7-8
j_gene: TRBJ2-7
abundance: -
d_gene: TRBD2
CDR3nt: TGTGCCAGCAGCGATGCTGGATGGGGACTAGCAAAATCCGAGCAGTACTTC
CDR3aa: CASSDAGWGLAKSEQYF

v_gene: TRBV10-2
j_gene: TRBJ2-5
abundance: -
d_gene: -
CDR3nt: TGCGCCAGCAGTGATCACGTAGAAGAGACCCAGTACTTC
CDR3aa: CASSDHVEETQYF

v_gene: TRBV28
j_gene: TRBJ2-5
abundance: many
d_gene: -
CDR3nt: TGTGCCAGCAGTTTACGGGGTCTGGAGACCCAGTACTTC
CDR3aa: CASSLRGLETQYF

v_gene: TRBV12-3/TRBV12-4
j_gene: TRBJ1-4
abundance: many
d_gene: TRBD1
CDR3nt: TGTGCCAGCAGTTTGTCCCCTGACAGGGGGTATGCAACTAATGAAAAACTGTTTTTT
CDR3aa: CASSLSPDRGYATNEKLFF

v_gene: TRBV2
j_gene: TRBJ2-5
abundance: many
d_gene: -
CDR3nt: TGTGCCAGCAGTGAAGCGGAAGGGGAGACCCAGTACTTC
CDR3aa: CASSEAEGETQYF

v_gene: TRBV5-6
j_gene: TRBJ2-6
abundance: -
d_gene: -
CDR3nt: TGTGCCAGCAGCTTGGAAGCAGGGCGACGAACCTCTGGGGCCAACGTCCTGACTTTC
CDR3aa: CASSLEAGRRTSGANVLTF

v_gene: TRBV4-1
j_gene: TRBJ1-5
abundance: few
d_gene: -
CDR3nt: TGCGCCAGCAGCCTCAGGACTGAGCAGCCCCAGCATTTT
CDR3aa: CASSLRTEQPQHF

v_gene: TRBV7-2
j_gene: TRBJ1-5
abundance: few
d_gene: TRBD1
CDR3nt: TGTGCCAGCAGCCCAATGCCGGACAGGGATAATCAGCCCCAGCATTTT
CDR3aa: CASSPMPDRDNQPQHF

v_gene: TRBV24-1
j_gene: TRBJ1-1
abundance: -
d_gene: -
CDR3nt: TGTGCCACCAGTGTTGGAACCAACACTGAAGCTTTCTTT
CDR3aa: CATSVGTNTEAFF

v_gene: TRBV6-5
j_gene: TRBJ2-1
abundance: -
d_gene: -
CDR3nt: TGTGCCAGCAGTTACTCCGGGACGGCGAATGAGCAGTTCTTC
CDR3aa: CASSYSGTANEQFF

v_gene: TRBV12-3/TRBV12-4
j_gene: TRBJ2-1
abundance: many
d_gene: -
CDR3nt: TGTGCCAGTTTTACAACCGGGACGAGGCAGGGGGAGCAGTTCTTC
CDR3aa: CASFTTGTRQGEQFF

v_gene: TRBV28
j_gene: TRBJ1-5
abundance: many
d_gene: -
CDR3nt: TGTGCCAGCAGTGGCACGGTGAACAATCAGCCCCAGCATTTT
CDR3aa: CASSGTVNNQPQHF

v_gene: TRBV5-6
j_gene: TRBJ2-3
abundance: many
d_gene: TRBD2
CDR3nt: TGTGCCAGCAGCTTACTGGGACTAGCGGCTGGCACAGATACGCAGTATTTT
CDR3aa: CASSLLGLAAGTDTQYF

v_gene: TRBV9
j_gene: TRBJ2-2
abundance: -
d_gene: TRBD1
CDR3nt: TGTGCCAGCAGCGTTTGGGACAGGGGAGGCACCGGGGAGCTGTTTTTT
CDR3aa: CASSVWDRGGTGELFF

v_gene: TRBV7-9
j_gene: TRBJ2-3
abundance: few
d_gene: TRBD2
CDR3nt: TGTGCCAGCAGCCATAGCCCGGGACTAGCCCTAACAGATACGCAGTATTTT
CDR3aa: CASSHSPGLALTDTQYF

v_gene: TRBV12-3/TRBV12-4
j_gene: TRBJ1-1
abundance: many
d_gene: -
CDR3nt: TGTGCCAGCAGTCCCAGATACATGAACACTGAAGCTTTCTTT
CDR3aa: CASSPRYMNTEAFF

v_gene: TRBV28
j_gene: TRBJ1-3
abundance: -
d_gene: -
CDR3nt: TGTGCCAGCAGGGAATCAGGGGCCGGAAACACCATATATTTT
CDR3aa: CASRESGAGNTIYF

v_gene: TRBV27
j_gene: TRBJ1-1
abundance: many
d_gene: -
CDR3nt: TGTGCCAGCAGAGAGGGACGGCCGAACACTGAAGCTTTCTTT
CDR3aa: CASREGRPNTEAFF

v_gene: TRBV2
j_gene: TRBJ2-7
abundance: many
d_gene: -
CDR3nt: TGTGCCAGCAGTGAGTATAGTTCCTACGAGCAGTACTTC
CDR3aa: CASSEYSSYEQYF

v_gene: TRBV28
j_gene: TRBJ1-5
abundance: -
d_gene: TRBD1
CDR3nt: TGTGCCAGCACTACCTCCGGACAGGGAGGTCATCAGCCCCAGCATTTT
CDR3aa: CASTTSGQGGHQPQHF

v_gene: TRBV24-1
j_gene: TRBJ2-1
abundance: many
d_gene: TRBD1
CDR3nt: TGTGCCACCAGTCGGCCAGGGGGCATTGGTGAGCAGTTCTTC
CDR3aa: CATSRPGGIGEQFF

v_gene: TRBV6-1
j_gene: TRBJ1-1
abundance: -
d_gene: -
CDR3nt: TGTGCCAGCAGAGTACCTGTGAACACTGAAGCTTTCTTT
CDR3aa: CASRVPVNTEAFF

v_gene: TRBV15
j_gene: TRBJ1-3
abundance: -
d_gene: TRBD1
CDR3nt: TGTGCCACCAGCAGGACAGGGGGCTTCTCTGGAAACACCATATATTTT
CDR3aa: CATSRTGGFSGNTIYF

v_gene: TRBV6-2/TRBV6-3
j_gene: TRBJ2-7
abundance: many
d_gene: TRBD2
CDR3nt: TGTGCCAGCACACTGGGACTAGCGGTATCCTACGAGCAGTACTTC
CDR3aa: CASTLGLAVSYEQYF

v_gene: TRBV15
j_gene: TRBJ1-2
abundance: -
d_gene: -
CDR3nt: TGTGCCACCAGCAGTGATCGGGGGTCTCGTGGCTACACCTTC
CDR3aa: CATSSDRGSRGYTF

v_gene: TRBV10-2
j_gene: TRBJ2-5
abundance: many
d_gene: -
CDR3nt: TGCGCCAGCAGTGGGCGGGACGTCCAAGAGACCCAGTACTTC
CDR3aa: CASSGRDVQETQYF

v_gene: TRBV13
j_gene: TRBJ2-1
abundance: -
d_gene: TRBD2
CDR3nt: TGTGCCAGCAGTCAACTAGCGTGGGAACATTACCGCTACAATGAGCAGTTCTTC
CDR3aa: CASSQLAWEHYRYNEQFF

v_gene: TRBV20-1
j_gene: TRBJ2-3
abundance: many
d_gene: TRBD2
CDR3nt: TGCAGTGCTCTAAGCGGGGGTGTTGATACGCAGTATTTT
CDR3aa: CSALSGGVDTQYF